This entry is about one T cell receptor beta chain. Each PCR replicate from the sorted subsets contained about 200 ng DNA, which is 30,000 or so T cell genomes. Per the study methods: In the immunoSEQ data, sequences were junction-only and lacked quality scores, so filtering differed. TCRdb's table, derived via immunoSEQ multiplex PCR, lists solely in-frame clones and lacks some. V and J calls and clone size are given by that table; D and trimming were obtained from the DNA. The repertoire has about a million clones, roughly 80% of them found once; the top ten carry approximately 1.5%. The record originates from a study of shared clonotypes between healthy human individuals. Germline V gene lookup returns CDR1 MNHEY and CDR2 SMNVEV (reference sequence). The CDR3 contains 17 residues. V shed 5 bases and J 3 bases; nucleotides not matched to a gene: 8.

The receptor comes from a man aged 18 to 29 in good health. The rearrangement links TRBV27 to TRBJ2-2; 11 bases line up with TRBD2. Source material: memory CD4+ T cells sorted from blood. Subset meaning: CD45RA-negative fraction. The CDR3: CASSRLAGFLDTGELFF. The CDR3, as DNA: TGTGCCAGCAGTCGACTAGCGGGGTTTTTGGACACCGGGGAGCTGTTTTTT.